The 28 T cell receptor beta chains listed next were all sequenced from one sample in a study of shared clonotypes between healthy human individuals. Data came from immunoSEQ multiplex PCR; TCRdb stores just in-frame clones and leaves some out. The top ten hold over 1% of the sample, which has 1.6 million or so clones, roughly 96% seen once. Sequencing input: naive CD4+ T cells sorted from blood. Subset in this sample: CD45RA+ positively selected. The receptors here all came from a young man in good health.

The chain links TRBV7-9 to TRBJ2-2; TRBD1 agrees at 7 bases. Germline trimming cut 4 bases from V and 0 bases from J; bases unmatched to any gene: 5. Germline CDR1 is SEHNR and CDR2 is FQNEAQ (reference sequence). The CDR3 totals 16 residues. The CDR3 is CASSSYRGANTGELFF. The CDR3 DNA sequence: TGTGCCAGCAGCTCCTACAGGGGCGCGAACACCGGGGAGCTGTTTTTT.

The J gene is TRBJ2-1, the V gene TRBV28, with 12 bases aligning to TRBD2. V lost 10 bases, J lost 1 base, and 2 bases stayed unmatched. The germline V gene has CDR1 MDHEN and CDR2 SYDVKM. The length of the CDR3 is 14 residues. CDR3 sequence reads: CATLAGGSYNEQFF. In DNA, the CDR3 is TGTGCCACCCTAGCGGGAGGGTCCTACAATGAGCAGTTCTTC.

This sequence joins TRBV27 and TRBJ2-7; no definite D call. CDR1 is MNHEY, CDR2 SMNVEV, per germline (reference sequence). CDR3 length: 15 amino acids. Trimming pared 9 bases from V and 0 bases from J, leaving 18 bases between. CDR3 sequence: CASTLKDGSSYEQYF. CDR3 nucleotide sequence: TGTGCCAGTACCCTTAAGGACGGTAGCTCCTACGAGCAGTACTTC.

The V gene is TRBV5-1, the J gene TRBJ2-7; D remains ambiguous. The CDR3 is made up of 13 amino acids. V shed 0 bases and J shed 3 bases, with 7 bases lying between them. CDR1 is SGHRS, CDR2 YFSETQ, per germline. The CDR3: CASSLGQFYEQYF. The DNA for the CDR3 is TGCGCCAGCAGCTTGGGGCAGTTCTACGAGCAGTACTTC.

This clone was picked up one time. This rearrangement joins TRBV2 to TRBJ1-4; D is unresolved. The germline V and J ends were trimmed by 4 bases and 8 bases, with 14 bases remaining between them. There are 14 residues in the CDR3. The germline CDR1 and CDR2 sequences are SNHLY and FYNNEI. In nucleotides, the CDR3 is TGTGCCAGCAGTGGGCCGGTTGTGGGAGAAAAACTGTTTTTT. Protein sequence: CASSGPVVGEKLFF.

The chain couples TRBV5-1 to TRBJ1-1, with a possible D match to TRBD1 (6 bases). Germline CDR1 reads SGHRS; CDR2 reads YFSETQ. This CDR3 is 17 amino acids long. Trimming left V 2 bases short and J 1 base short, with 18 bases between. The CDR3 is CASSFDRWNAGNTEAFF. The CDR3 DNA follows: TGCGCCAGCAGCTTCGACAGGTGGAATGCAGGGAACACTGAAGCTTTCTTT.

The CDR3 DNA reads as TGTGCCAGCAGTTCAGGACCAGGAGCTTTCTTT. Amino acids: CASSSGPGAFF. The J gene is TRBJ1-1, the V gene TRBV28; no firm D call. The CDR3 has 11 amino acids. Germline loops: CDR1 MDHEN, CDR2 SYDVKM. Deletions cut 4 bases from V and 10 bases from J, with 10 bases between. The full variable domain, in which reference TRBV28 and TRBJ1-1 provide the parts outside the CDR3, is DVKVTQSSRYLVKRTGEKVFLECVQDMDHENMFWYRQDPGLGLRLIYFSYDVKMKEKGDIPEGYSVSREKKERFSLILESASTNQTSMYLCASSSGPGAFFGQGTRLTVV.

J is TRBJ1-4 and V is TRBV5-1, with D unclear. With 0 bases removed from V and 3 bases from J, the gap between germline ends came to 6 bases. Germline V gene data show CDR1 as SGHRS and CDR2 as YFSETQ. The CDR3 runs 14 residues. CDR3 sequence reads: CASSLGDANEKLFF. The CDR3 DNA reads TGCGCCAGCAGCTTGGGTGATGCTAATGAAAAACTGTTTTTT.

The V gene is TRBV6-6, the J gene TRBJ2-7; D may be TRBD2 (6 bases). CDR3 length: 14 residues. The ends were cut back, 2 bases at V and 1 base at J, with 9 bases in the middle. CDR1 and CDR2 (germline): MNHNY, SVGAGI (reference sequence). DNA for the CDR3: TGTGCCAGCAGTTACGGCGGGACGTCCTACGAGCAGTACTTC. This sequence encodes CASSYGGTSYEQYF.

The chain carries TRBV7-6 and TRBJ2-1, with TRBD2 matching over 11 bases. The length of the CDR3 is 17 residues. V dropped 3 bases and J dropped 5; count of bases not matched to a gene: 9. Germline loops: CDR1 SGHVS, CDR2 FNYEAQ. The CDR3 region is CASSLGLAGGRHNEQFF. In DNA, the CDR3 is TGTGCCAGCAGCTTGGGGCTAGCGGGAGGTCGACACAATGAGCAGTTCTTC.

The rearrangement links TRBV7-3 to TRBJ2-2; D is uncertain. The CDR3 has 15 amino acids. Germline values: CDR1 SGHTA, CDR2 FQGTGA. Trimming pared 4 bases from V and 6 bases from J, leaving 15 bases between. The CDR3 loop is CASSSGGRRPGELFF. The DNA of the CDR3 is TGTGCCAGCAGCTCGGGCGGCCGGCGGCCCGGGGAGCTGTTTTTT.

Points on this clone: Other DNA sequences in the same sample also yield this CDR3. This CDR3 is CASSPSGRETQYF. CDR3 nucleotide sequence: TGTGCCAGCTCACCATCGGGGAGGGAGACCCAGTACTTC. The V gene is TRBV18, the J gene TRBJ2-5, with D possibly TRBD2 on 6 matching bases. The germline V gene has CDR1 KGHSH and CDR2 LQKENI. The CDR3 length is 13 residues. V lost 2 bases and J 5 bases, leaving 9 bases between the germline ends.

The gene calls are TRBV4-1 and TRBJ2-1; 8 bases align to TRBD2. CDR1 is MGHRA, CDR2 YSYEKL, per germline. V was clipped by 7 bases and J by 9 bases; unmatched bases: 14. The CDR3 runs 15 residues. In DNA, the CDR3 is TGCGCCAGCAACAGCGGGAGTGGGTCTCGGTTTGAGCAGTTCTTC. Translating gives CASNSGSGSRFEQFF.

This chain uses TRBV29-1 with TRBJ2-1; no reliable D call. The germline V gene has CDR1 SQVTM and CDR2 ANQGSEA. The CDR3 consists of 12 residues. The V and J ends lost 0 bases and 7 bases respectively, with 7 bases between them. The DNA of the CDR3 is TGCAGCGTTGAAGAGGCAGGTAATGAGCAGTTCTTC. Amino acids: CSVEEAGNEQFF.

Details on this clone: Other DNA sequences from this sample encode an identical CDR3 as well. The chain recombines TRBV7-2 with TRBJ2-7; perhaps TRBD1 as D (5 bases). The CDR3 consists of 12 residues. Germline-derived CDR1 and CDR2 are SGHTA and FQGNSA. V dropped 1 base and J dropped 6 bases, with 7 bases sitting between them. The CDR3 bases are TGTGCCAGCAGCTTAGATAGGGGCGAGCAGTACTTC. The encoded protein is CASSLDRGEQYF.

In DNA, the CDR3 is TGTGCCATCAGTGGGTCAACAGGGAGCTCCTACGAGCAGTACTTC. It codes for CAISGSTGSSYEQYF. The V gene is TRBV10-3, the J gene TRBJ2-7, with a possible D match to TRBD1 (6 bases). CDR1 and CDR2 (germline): ENHRY, SYGVKD. The CDR3 extends over 15 amino acids. V was cut by 4 bases and J by 0 bases, with 13 bases left in between.

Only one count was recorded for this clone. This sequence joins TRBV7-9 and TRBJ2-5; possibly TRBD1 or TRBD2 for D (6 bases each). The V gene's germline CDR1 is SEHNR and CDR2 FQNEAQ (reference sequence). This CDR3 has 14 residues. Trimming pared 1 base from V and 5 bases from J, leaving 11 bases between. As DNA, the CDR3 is TGTGCCAGCAGCTTAGGGGGGGCCTGGGAGACCCAGTACTTC. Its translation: CASSLGGAWETQYF. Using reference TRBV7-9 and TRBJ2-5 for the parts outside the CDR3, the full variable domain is DTGVSQNPRHKITKRGQNVTFRCDPISEHNRLYWYRQTLGQGPEFLTYFQNEAQLEKSRLLSDRFSAERPKGSFSTLEIQRTEQGDSAMYLCASSLGGAWETQYFGPGTRLLVL.

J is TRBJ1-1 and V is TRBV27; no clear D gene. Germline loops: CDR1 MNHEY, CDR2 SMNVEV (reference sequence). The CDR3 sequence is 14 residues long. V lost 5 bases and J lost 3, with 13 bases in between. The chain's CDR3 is CASSERVRYTEAFF. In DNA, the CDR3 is TGTGCCAGCAGTGAGAGGGTTCGGTACACTGAAGCTTTCTTT.

CDR3 residues: CASSYGSLAVTDTQYF. CDR3 coding DNA: TGCGCCAGCAGCTACGGGTCACTAGCGGTCACAGATACGCAGTATTTT. V gene TRBV5-1 combines with J gene TRBJ2-3; TRBD2 matches at 8 bases. The CDR3 totals 16 residues. Looked up from germline, CDR1 is SGHRS and CDR2 is YFSETQ. Losses at the gene ends were 3 bases for V and 2 bases for J; bases not matched to a gene: 8.

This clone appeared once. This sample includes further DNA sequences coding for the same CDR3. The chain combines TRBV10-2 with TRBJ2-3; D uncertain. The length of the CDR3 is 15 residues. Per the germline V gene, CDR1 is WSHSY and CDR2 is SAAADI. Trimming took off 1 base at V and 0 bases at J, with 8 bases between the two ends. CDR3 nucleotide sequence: TGCGCCAGCAGTGAGTTGGGCCGAAGCACAGATACGCAGTATTTT. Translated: CASSELGRSTDTQYF.

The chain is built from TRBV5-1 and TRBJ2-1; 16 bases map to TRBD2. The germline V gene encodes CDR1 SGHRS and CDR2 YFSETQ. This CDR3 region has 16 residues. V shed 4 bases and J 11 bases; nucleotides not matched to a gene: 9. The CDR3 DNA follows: TGCGCCAGCAGCATACAACCGGGACTAGCGGGAGGGAAGCAGTTCTTC. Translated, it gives CASSIQPGLAGGKQFF.

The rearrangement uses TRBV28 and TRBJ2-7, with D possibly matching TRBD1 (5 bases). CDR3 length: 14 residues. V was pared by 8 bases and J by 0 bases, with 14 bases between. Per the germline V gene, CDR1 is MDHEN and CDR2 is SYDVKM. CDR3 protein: CASQLQGTSYEQYF. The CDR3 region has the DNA TGTGCCAGCCAACTGCAGGGTACCTCCTACGAGCAGTACTTC.

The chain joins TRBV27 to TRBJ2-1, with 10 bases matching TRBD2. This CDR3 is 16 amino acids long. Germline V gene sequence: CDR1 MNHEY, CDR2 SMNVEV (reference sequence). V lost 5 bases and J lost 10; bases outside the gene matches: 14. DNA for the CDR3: TGTGCCAGCAGTCCATCTCGGGTAGCGGGAGGAACCGAGCAGTTCTTC. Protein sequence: CASSPSRVAGGTEQFF.

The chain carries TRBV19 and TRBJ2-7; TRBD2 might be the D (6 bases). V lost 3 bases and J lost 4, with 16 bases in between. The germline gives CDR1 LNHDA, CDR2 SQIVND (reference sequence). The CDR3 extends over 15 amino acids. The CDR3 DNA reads TGTGCCAGTAGTATTCGCGGGGACTTCCTTTACGAGCAGTACTTC. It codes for CASSIRGDFLYEQYF.

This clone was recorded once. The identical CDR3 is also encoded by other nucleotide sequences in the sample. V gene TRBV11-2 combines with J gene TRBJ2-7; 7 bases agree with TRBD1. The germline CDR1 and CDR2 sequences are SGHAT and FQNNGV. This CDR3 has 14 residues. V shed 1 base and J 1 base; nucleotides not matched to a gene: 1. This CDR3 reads CASSLARGSYEQYF. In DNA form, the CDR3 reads TGTGCCAGCAGCTTAGCCAGGGGGTCCTACGAGCAGTACTTC.

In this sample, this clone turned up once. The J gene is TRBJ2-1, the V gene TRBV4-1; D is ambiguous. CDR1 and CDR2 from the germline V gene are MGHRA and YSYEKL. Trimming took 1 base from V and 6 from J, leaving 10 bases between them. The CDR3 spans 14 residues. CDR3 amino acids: CASSQASHPNEQFF. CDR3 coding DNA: TGCGCCAGCAGCCAAGCAAGCCACCCCAATGAGCAGTTCTTC.

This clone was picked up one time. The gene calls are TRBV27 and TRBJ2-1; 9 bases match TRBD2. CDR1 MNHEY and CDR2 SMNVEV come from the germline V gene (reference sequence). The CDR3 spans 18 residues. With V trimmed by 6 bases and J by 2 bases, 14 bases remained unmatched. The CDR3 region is CASRLRSGRPGAYNEQFF. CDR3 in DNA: TGTGCCAGCAGGTTACGGAGCGGGAGGCCGGGTGCCTACAATGAGCAGTTCTTC.

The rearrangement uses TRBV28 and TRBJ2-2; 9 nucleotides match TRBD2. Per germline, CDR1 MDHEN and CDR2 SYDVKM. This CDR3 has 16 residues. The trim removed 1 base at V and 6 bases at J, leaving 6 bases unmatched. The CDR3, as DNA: TGTGCCAGCAGTTTATTTCTAGCGGGATGGGCCGGGGAGCTGTTTTTT. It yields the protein CASSLFLAGWAGELFF.